The rows below give T cell receptor beta chains drawn from one sample of a study of shared clonotypes between healthy human individuals. Sequencing used immunoSEQ multiplex PCR; TCRdb keeps in-frame clones, though not all of them. The table has about 480,000 clones, nearly 80% seen once. The sample taken for sequencing was PBMCs. The source is a woman aged 40 to 50 in good health. Some clones in this sample may be carry-over from other donors' samples. The CDR3 runs from the conserved cysteine through the conserved F or W. The D gene is left open where the match is weak. Clone size is stated in some rows and not others, as once, few, many or a class when expanded.

size,J,D,V,DNA,CDR3
.,TRBJ2-3,.,TRBV6-4,TGTGCCAGCTCACCTACACCCACAGATACGCAGTATTTT,CASSPTPTDTQYF
.,TRBJ2-1,TRBD2,TRBV5-1,TGCGCCAGCAGCACCGGGACTAGCGGAACCAATGAGCAGTTCTTC,CASSTGTSGTNEQFF
few,TRBJ2-5,.,TRBV5-5,TGTGCCAGCAGCTTGTGGGGGGTCAGCGGTCGAGGGGAGACCCAGTACTTC,CASSLWGVSGRGETQYF
.,TRBJ2-4,TRBD1,TRBV5-1,TGCGCCAGCAGCTTACCAGGGGGCGCAGACATTCAGTACTTC,CASSLPGGADIQYF
.,TRBJ2-7,.,TRBV28,TGTGCCAGCAGTTTGCAGAGCTCCTACGAGCAGTACTTC,CASSLQSSYEQYF
.,TRBJ1-1,.,TRBV5-1,TGCGCCAGCAGCTTGGGAGCCGGTAGCACTGAAGCTTTCTTT,CASSLGAGSTEAFF
.,TRBJ1-4,.,TRBV4-1,TGCGCCAGCAGCCAAGTTCGCGGCCGAACGGCTAATGAAAAACTGTTTTTT,CASSQVRGRTANEKLFF
.,TRBJ1-4,.,TRBV5-4,TGTGCCAGCAGCTTGTTCGGGCATGAAAAACTGTTTTTT,CASSLFGHEKLFF
.,TRBJ2-6,TRBD1,TRBV6-4,TGTGCCAGCAGTACAGGGGTTGGGGCCAACGTCCTGACTTTC,CASSTGVGANVLTF
medium-sized,TRBJ2-3,TRBD2,TRBV4-2,TGTGCCAGCAGCGCCCGTCTAGCGGGAGGAGGAGATACGCAGTATTTT,CASSARLAGGGDTQYF
.,TRBJ2-6,.,TRBV19,TGTGCCAGTAGTGGGGGAGGTTCAGGCTCTGGGGCCAACGTCCTGACTTTC,CASSGGGSGSGANVLTF
once,TRBJ2-3,TRBD2,TRBV7-3,TGTGCCAGCAGCCCAGCGGGGGGGGGCTGGACAGATACGCAGTATTTT,CASSPAGGGWTDTQYF
.,TRBJ1-1,TRBD1,TRBV9,TGTGCCAGCGGGGACAGATCGAACACTGAAGCTTTCTTT,CASGDRSNTEAFF
.,TRBJ1-5,TRBD1,TRBV7-9,TGTGCCAGCAGCCTGGGACAGGACAATCAGCCCCAGCATTTT,CASSLGQDNQPQHF
.,TRBJ2-1,.,TRBV20-1,TGCAGTGCGTCGTCCTACAATGAGCAGTTCTTC,CSASSYNEQFF
.,TRBJ2-7,.,TRBV7-9,TGTGCCAGCAGCTCTGGCAACCCCGATTACGAGCAGTACTTC,CASSSGNPDYEQYF
.,TRBJ2-7,.,TRBV6-6,TGTGCCAGCATTGGGAGCTCCTACGAGCAGTACTTC,CASIGSSYEQYF
.,TRBJ1-2,.,TRBV7-6,TGTGCCAGCAGCTTAGCCCCGACAGAGGGATATGGCTACACCTTC,CASSLAPTEGYGYTF
.,TRBJ1-2,TRBD1,TRBV6-6,TGTGCCACAAGGGGGGCAGGGGGTATCTATGGCTACACCTTC,CATRGAGGIYGYTF
.,TRBJ2-1,TRBD1,TRBV11-3,TGTGCCAGCAGCTTAGGACAGGGGGCTGGCAATGAGCAGTTCTTC,CASSLGQGAGNEQFF
.,TRBJ2-7,TRBD1,TRBV28,TGTGCCAGCACCAACAGGGGCCCCTACGAGCAGTACTTC,CASTNRGPYEQYF
.,TRBJ1-5,.,TRBV10-3,TGTGCCACCTCAGCCGGGGCAGGGGGCAATCAGCCCCAGCATTTT,CATSAGAGGNQPQHF
.,TRBJ2-7,.,TRBV5-5,TGTGCCAGCAGCGAACTAGGTTCGGGAGAGCAGTACTTC,CASSELGSGEQYF
few,TRBJ2-5,TRBD1,TRBV5-6,TGTGCCAGCAGCTTGGGGCCGTCGGGGCAGGGGGCGAAGACCCAGTACTTC,CASSLGPSGQGAKTQYF
.,TRBJ2-7,.,TRBV15,TGTGCCACCAGCAGAGATCAGGGTCCCTACGAGCAGTACTTC,CATSRDQGPYEQYF
few,TRBJ2-2,TRBD2,TRBV7-2,TGTGCCAGCAGCTTAATAGCGGGAGGAGTCGGGGAGCTGTTTTTT,CASSLIAGGVGELFF
.,TRBJ2-1,.,TRBV4-3,TGCGCCAGCAGCCAAGGGGGGGCCTATGAGCAGTTCTTC,CASSQGGAYEQFF
.,TRBJ2-7,.,TRBV19,TGTGCCAGTAGTATTAGAGGGGGTGACGAGCAGTACTTC,CASSIRGGDEQYF
once,TRBJ2-7,.,TRBV19,TGTGCCAGTAGTATAGCCGGGGGAACCTACGAGCAGTACTTC,CASSIAGGTYEQYF
.,TRBJ2-7,.,TRBV7-2,TGTGCCAGCAGCCCCCGCAGGGGCTACGAGCAGTACTTC,CASSPRRGYEQYF
.,TRBJ1-4,.,TRBV28,TGTGCCACGAGGGAGGCAAAACTGTTTTTT,CATREAKLFF
few,TRBJ1-1,.,TRBV18,TGTGCCAGCTCACCAATTCCCGATTCGGAAGCTTTCTTT,CASSPIPDSEAFF
.,TRBJ1-2,.,TRBV2,TGTGCCAGCACGGACGACGGAGGATATGGCTACACCTTC,CASTDDGGYGYTF
.,TRBJ2-7,.,TRBV15,TGTGCCACCAGCAGAGACCGGCAGGGATCCTACGAGCAGTACTTC,CATSRDRQGSYEQYF
.,TRBJ2-2,TRBD2,TRBV15,TGTGCCACCAGCAAGGGACTAGCGGGAGGGGCCACCGGGGAGCTGTTTTTT,CATSKGLAGGATGELFF
.,TRBJ1-1,.,TRBV2,TGTGCCAGCAGTGTAGGATCCGGCAGAGAGAACACTGAAGCTTTCTTT,CASSVGSGRENTEAFF
.,TRBJ2-1,TRBD2,TRBV10-3,TGTGCCATCATGGGCGGGAGGGCCAATGAGCAGTTCTTC,CAIMGGRANEQFF
.,TRBJ2-7,.,TRBV20-1,TGCAGTGCTAGAGGAGAGGGCGGGCAGTACTTC,CSARGEGGQYF
many,TRBJ2-6,.,TRBV2,TGTGCCAGCAAAAATTCTGGGGCCAACGTCCTGACTTTC,CASKNSGANVLTF
.,TRBJ2-1,.,TRBV7-9,TGTGCCAGCAGCTTTCGACATGGCCATGAGCAGTTCTTC,CASSFRHGHEQFF
.,TRBJ2-3,.,TRBV11-3,TGTGCCAGCAGCCCCGGGTTTTCTTCAGATACGCAGTATTTT,CASSPGFSSDTQYF
.,TRBJ2-5,.,TRBV4-1,TGCGCCAGCAGCCCATTTACTAGTCCGGAGACCCAGTACTTC,CASSPFTSPETQYF
once,TRBJ2-1,.,TRBV19,TGTGCCAGTAGTATAGACAAGGAAGCCGTCAATGAGCAGTTCTTC,CASSIDKEAVNEQFF
.,TRBJ2-1,.,TRBV7-3,TGTGCCAGCAGCTACAGATCCTACAATGAGCAGTTCTTC,CASSYRSYNEQFF
.,TRBJ2-3,TRBD1,TRBV6-6,TGTGCCAGCAGTCCCCGCCGGGACAGGGCCGATACGCAGTATTTT,CASSPRRDRADTQYF
.,TRBJ2-5,TRBD2,TRBV28,TGTGCCAGCAGCAGGACTAGCGGGAGGGGCCCGCGGCAAGAGACCCAGTACTTC,CASSRTSGRGPRQETQYF
.,TRBJ2-1,.,TRBV7-9,TGTGCCAGCAGCCCCCCAAGTACAGGGCTGGATGAGCAGTTCTTC,CASSPPSTGLDEQFF
once,TRBJ1-1,.,TRBV9,TGTGCCAGCACCTTATCCGGGACATCTGGGGCTGAAGCTTTCTTT,CASTLSGTSGAEAFF
.,TRBJ2-1,.,TRBV5-4,TGTGCCAGCAGTACGAGTCGGGCCTACAATGAGCAGTTCTTC,CASSTSRAYNEQFF
.,TRBJ2-5,.,TRBV19,TGTGCCAGTAGTTGGGACGACGGTCCGGGGACCCAGTACTTC,CASSWDDGPGTQYF
.,TRBJ1-2,.,TRBV5-6,TGTGCCCCCCGGGGGGGCAGTCTCACTGGCTACACCTTC,CAPRGGSLTGYTF
.,TRBJ1-6,.,TRBV30,TGTGCCTGGAGTCCAGGGATTTTGAGCTCGGGATCCTATAATTCACCCCTCCACTTT,CAWSPGILSSGSYNSPLHF